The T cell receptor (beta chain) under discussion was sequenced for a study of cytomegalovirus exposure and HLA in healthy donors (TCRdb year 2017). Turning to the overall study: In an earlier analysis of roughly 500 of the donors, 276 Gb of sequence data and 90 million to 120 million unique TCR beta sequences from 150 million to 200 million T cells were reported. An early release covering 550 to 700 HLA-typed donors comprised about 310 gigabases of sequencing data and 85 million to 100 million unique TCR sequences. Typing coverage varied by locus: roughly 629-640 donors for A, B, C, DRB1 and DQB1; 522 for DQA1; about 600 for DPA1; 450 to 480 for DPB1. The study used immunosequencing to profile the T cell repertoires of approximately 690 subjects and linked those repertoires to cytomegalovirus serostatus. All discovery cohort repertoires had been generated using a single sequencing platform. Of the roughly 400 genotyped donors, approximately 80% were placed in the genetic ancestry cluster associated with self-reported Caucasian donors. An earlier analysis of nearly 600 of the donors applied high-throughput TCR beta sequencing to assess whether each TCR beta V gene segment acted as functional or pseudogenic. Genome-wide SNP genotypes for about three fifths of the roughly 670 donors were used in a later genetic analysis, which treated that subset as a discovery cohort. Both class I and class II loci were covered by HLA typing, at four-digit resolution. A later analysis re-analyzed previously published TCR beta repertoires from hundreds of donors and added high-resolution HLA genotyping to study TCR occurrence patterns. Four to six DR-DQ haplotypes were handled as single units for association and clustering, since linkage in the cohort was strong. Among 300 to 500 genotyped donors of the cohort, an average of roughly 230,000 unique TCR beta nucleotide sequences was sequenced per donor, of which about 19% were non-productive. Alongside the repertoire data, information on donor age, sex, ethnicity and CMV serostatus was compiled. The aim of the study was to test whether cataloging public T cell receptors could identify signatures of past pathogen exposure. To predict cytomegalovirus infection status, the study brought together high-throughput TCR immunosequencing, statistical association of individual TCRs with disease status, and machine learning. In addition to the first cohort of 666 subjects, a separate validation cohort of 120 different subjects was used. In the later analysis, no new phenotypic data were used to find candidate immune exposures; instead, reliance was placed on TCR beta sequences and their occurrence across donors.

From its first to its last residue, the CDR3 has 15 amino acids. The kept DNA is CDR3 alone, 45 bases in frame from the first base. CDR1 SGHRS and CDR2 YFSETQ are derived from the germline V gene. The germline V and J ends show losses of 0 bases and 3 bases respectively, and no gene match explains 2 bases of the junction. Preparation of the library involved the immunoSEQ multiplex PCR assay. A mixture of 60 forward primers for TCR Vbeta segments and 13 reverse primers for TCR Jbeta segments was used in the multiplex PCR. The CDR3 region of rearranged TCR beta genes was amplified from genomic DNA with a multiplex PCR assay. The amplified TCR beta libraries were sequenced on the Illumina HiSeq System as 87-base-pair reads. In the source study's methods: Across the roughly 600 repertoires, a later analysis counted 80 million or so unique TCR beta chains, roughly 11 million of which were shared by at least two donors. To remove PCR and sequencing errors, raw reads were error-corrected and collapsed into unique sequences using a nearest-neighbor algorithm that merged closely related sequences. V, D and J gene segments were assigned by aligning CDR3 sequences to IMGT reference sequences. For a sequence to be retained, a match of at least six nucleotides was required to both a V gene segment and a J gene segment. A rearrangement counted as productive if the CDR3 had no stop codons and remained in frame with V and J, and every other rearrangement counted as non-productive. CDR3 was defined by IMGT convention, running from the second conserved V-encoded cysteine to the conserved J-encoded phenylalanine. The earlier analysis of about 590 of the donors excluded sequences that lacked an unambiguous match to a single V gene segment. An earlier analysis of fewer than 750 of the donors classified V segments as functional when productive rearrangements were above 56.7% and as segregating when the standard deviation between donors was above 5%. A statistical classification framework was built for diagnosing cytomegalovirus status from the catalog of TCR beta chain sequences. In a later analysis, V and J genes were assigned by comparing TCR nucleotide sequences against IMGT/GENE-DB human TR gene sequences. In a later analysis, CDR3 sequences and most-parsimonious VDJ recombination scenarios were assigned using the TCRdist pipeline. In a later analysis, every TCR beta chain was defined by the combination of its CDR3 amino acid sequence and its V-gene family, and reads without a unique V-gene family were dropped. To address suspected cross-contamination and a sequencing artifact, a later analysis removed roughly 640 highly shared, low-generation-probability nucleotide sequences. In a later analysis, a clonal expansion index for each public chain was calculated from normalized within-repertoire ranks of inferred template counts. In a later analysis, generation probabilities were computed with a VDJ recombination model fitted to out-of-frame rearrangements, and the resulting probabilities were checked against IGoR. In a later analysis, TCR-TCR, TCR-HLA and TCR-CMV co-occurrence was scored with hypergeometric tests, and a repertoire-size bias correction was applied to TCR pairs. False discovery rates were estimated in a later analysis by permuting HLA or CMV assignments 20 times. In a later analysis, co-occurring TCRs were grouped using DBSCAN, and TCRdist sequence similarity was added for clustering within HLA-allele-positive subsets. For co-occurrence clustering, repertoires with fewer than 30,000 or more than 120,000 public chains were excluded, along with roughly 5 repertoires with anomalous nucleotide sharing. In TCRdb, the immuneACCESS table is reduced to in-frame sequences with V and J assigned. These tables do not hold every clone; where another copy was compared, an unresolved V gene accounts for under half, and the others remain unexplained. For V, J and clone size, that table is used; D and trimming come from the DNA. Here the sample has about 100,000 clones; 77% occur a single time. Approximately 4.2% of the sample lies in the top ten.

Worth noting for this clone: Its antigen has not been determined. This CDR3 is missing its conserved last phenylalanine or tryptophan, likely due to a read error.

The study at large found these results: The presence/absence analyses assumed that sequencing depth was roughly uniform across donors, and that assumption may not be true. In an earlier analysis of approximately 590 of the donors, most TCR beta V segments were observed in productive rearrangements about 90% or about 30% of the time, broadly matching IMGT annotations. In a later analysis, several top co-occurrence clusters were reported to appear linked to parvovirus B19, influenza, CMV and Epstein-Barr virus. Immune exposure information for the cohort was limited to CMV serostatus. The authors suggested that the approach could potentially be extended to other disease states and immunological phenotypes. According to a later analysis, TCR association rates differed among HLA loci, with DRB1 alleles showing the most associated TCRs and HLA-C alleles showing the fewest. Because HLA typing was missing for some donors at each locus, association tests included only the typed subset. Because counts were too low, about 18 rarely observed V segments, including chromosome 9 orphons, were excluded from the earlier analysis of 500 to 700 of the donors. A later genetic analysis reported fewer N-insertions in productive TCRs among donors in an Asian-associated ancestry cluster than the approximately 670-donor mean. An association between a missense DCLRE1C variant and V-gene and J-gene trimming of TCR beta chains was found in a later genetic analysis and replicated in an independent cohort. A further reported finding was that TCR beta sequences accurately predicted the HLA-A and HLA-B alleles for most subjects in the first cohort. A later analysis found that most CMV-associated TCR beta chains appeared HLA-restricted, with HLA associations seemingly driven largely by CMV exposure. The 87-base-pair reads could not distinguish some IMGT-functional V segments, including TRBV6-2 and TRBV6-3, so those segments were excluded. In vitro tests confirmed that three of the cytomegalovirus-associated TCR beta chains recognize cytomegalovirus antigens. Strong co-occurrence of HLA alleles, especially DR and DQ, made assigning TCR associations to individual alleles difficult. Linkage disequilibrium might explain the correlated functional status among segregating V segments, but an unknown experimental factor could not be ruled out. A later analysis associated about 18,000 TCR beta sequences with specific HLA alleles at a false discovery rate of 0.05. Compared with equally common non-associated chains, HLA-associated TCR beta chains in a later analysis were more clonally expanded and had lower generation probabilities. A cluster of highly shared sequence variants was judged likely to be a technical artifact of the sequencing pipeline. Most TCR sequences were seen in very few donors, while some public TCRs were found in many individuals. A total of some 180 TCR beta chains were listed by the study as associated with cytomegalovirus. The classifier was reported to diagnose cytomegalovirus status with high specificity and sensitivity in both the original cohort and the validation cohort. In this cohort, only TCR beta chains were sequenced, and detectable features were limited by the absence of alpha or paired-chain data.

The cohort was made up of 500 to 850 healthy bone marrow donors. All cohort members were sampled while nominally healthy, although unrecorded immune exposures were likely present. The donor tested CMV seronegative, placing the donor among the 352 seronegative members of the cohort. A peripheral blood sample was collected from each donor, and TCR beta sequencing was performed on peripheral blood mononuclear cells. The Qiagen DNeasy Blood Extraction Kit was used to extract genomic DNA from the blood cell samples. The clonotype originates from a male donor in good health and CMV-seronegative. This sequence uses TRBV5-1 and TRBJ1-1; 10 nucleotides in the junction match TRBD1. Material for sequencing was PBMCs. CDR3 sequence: CASSLAGTGDTEAFL. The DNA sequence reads TGCGCCAGCAGCTTGGCTGGGACAGGGGACACTGAAGCTTTCCTT.